This TCR beta chain emerged from a study of blood T cell repertoires in COVID-19. On the study more broadly: Sites across the United States, Italy and Spain contributed samples from acute and convalescent COVID-19.

Authors' analysis steps: How many nucleated cells were present was estimated from reference gene primer amplification. The repertoire was sequenced with immunoSEQ multiplex PCR; TCRdb's copy has only in-frame clones and lacks some. That table gives V, J and clone size, and the DNA gave D and trimming. The sample yields 170,000 or so clones, around 87% seen once. This CDR3 is 16 amino acids long. V gave up 2 bases and J gave up 5 bases, with 13 bases separating them. Germline values: CDR1 SGHTA, CDR2 FQGNSA. The clonotype was recovered from a man aged 55 to 70 with COVID-19, enrolled during active disease. The rearrangement uses TRBV7-2 and TRBJ1-6; D may be TRBD1 (5 bases). The sequencing sample was made of peripheral blood. CDR3 DNA sequence: TGTGCCAGCAGCTTAACTGGGGCGAAGAATAATTCACCCCTCCACTTT. Translated, it gives CASSLTGAKNNSPLHF.